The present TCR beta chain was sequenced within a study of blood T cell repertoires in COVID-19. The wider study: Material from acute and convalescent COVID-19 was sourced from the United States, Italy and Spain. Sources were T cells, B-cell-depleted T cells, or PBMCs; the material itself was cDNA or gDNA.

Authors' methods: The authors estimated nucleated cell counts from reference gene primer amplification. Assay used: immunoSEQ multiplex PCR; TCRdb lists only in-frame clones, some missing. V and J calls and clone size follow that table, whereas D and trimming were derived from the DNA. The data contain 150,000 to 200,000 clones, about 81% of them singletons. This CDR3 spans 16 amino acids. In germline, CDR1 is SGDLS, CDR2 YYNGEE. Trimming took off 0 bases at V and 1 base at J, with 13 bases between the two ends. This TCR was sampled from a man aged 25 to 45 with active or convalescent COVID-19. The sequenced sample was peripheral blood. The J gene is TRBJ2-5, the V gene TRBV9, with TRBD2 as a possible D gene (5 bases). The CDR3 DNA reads TGTGCCAGCAGCGTAGTTATGGGGAGAGTCCAAGAGACCCAGTACTTC. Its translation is CASSVVMGRVQETQYF.